This T cell receptor beta chain was identified during a study of post-analysis software for immune sequencing data. About the research overall: Disease courses included relapsing-remitting, secondary progressive and progressive-relapsing multiple sclerosis. Findings and caveats of the study: Compared with controls, patients had more of roughly five TRBV segments, including TRBV5-6, TRBV5-1 and TRBV20-1. In multiple sclerosis, normalized Chao1 diversity was significantly below that of controls.

The TCR beta cDNA libraries carried unique molecular identifiers. About 500,000 cDNA molecules were obtained from roughly 0.93 to 9.6 million T cells. Using its own MiXCR run on the PCR reads, TCRdb lists one record per CDR3 protein. The data hold approximately 570,000 distinct CDR3 sequences, with roughly 40% observed a single time. The germline V gene has CDR1 MNHEY and CDR2 SVGAGI. This CDR3 is built from 13 residues. About this clonotype itself: The antigen is not known. One junction end does not reproduce the germline sequence, and a read error may be involved.

The clonotype originates from a girl between 5 and 17 years old with multiple sclerosis. The sequencing input was blood. J is TRBJ1-4 and V is TRBV6-5, with TRBD1 as a possible D gene (6 bases). The CDR3 spells CAISSGTHEKLFF. CDR3 sequence (DNA): TGTGCCATCAGTTCCGGGACACACGAAAAACTGTTTTTT.